What follows are 10 T cell receptor beta chains derived from one specimen sequenced in a study of technical replicates of blood from several donors. Method: immunoSEQ multiplex PCR; TCRdb's copy keeps in-frame clones and lacks some. The data show about 84,000 clones, 90% to 95% seen once. The source material was T cells isolated from PBMCs. The receptors were sampled from a human donor in good health.

The CDR3 here is CASSQLHRDSLRNEKLFF. CDR3 nucleotide sequence: TGTGCCAGCAGTCAGCTCCACCGGGACTCCCTACGGAATGAAAAACTGTTTTTT. This chain links TRBV28 with TRBJ1-4, with D possibly TRBD1 on 5 matching bases. Germline values: CDR1 MDHEN, CDR2 SYDVKM. The CDR3 totals 18 residues. V lost 5 bases and J lost 5, with 24 bases in between.

In this sample, this clone turned up once. This sequence joins TRBV5-1 and TRBJ2-2; 9 bases map to TRBD2. In germline, CDR1 is SGHRS, CDR2 YFSETQ. After removal of 1 base from V and 0 bases from J, the junction contained 4 bases not matched to a gene. The CDR3 covers 17 residues. Here the CDR3 DNA reads TGCGCCAGCAGCTTGCGTCTAGCGGGACCGAACACCGGGGAGCTGTTTTTT. Translation: CASSLRLAGPNTGELFF.

In DNA, the CDR3 is TGTGCCAGCAGCTTCGGAGTAAGCACAGATACGCAGTATTTT. Its translation is CASSFGVSTDTQYF. V is TRBV5-4 and J is TRBJ2-3; the D is unclear. Trimming cost V 2 bases and J 0 bases, with 7 bases left between them. The CDR3 has 14 residues. Germline-derived CDR1 and CDR2 are SGHNT and YYREEE (reference sequence).

Only one count was recorded for this clone. The chain is built from TRBV6-5 and TRBJ2-7; D gene unclear. From germline, CDR1 is MNHEY and CDR2 SVGAGI. The CDR3 has 16 amino acids. V was trimmed by 0 bases and J by 2 bases, leaving 14 bases between them. The CDR3 loop reads CASSYSLDGYPYEQYF. The CDR3 nucleotides are TGTGCCAGCAGTTACTCTCTAGACGGATATCCCTACGAGCAGTACTTC.

This clone was seen more than once but under ten times. V usage is TRBV27 and J usage is TRBJ1-5; no clear D gene. This CDR3 has 14 amino acids. V lost 2 bases and J lost 3, with 8 bases in between. CDR1 MNHEY and CDR2 SMNVEV come from the germline V gene (reference sequence). This chain's CDR3 is CASSLVQNNQPQHF. CDR3 bases: TGTGCCAGCAGTTTAGTGCAGAACAATCAGCCCCAGCATTTT.

The genes are TRBV7-6 and TRBJ2-1; 10 bases agree with TRBD2. The CDR3 length is 20 residues. With 5 bases clipped from V and 0 bases from J, the junction kept 16 bases outside the gene matches. CDR1 and CDR2 (germline): SGHVS, FNYEAQ. The CDR3 nucleotides are TGTGCCAGCAGCCCGACTTATGGTAGCGGGAGGTTGAGCTCCTACAATGAGCAGTTCTTC. Its protein product is CASSPTYGSGRLSSYNEQFF.

The chain uses TRBV10-1 and TRBJ2-2, with TRBD2 identical over 9 bases. Losses at the gene ends were 6 bases for V and 5 bases for J; bases not matched to a gene: 13. Per the germline V gene, CDR1 is WNHNN and CDR2 is SYGVQD (reference sequence). The CDR3 is made up of 17 amino acids. The CDR3 loop is CASSLLPGLARTGELFF. The CDR3 DNA reads as TGCGCCAGCAGCCTTCTACCGGGACTAGCAAGGACCGGGGAGCTGTTTTTT.

The chain is built from TRBV6-1 and TRBJ2-1, with a weak D call TRBD1 (7 bases). Trimming took off 4 bases at V and 7 bases at J, with 20 bases between the two ends. There are 16 residues in the CDR3. Germline V gene sequence: CDR1 MNHNS, CDR2 SASEGT. The CDR3 nucleotides read TGTGCCAGCAGTGCTAAGAGACAGGGAGGTTTGAATGAGCAGTTCTTC. Its protein product is CASSAKRQGGLNEQFF.

This clone came up once. V gene TRBV27 combines with J gene TRBJ1-2; 9 bases fit TRBD1. The germline V gene has CDR1 MNHEY and CDR2 SMNVEV (reference sequence). With V trimmed by 8 bases and J by 5 bases, 0 bases remained unmatched. The CDR3 contains 11 residues. CDR3 DNA: TGTGCCAGCGGGACAGGGTATGGCTACACCTTC. Translated, it gives CASGTGYGYTF.

This clone appeared a few times. This chain joins TRBV9 and TRBJ1-5; a possible D gene is TRBD1 (6 bases). V lost 0 bases and J 7 bases, leaving 11 bases between the germline ends. Looked up from germline, CDR1 is SGDLS and CDR2 is YYNGEE. The CDR3 contains 14 residues. This CDR3 reads CASSVDSRGQPQHF. CDR3 sequence (DNA): TGTGCCAGCAGCGTAGATTCCAGGGGACAGCCCCAGCATTTT.